One and the same sample provided the 28 T cell receptor beta chains below, sequenced in a study of blood T cell repertoires in COVID-19 (dated by TCRdb to about 2020). Libraries were prepared through the immunoSEQ multiplex PCR assay. TCRdb took this table from immuneACCESS and kept in-frame rearrangements with V and J called. Such tables lack part of the clones; where checked against another copy, unresolved V genes explain under half of the gap, and the rest is unexplained. The sample profile shows some 300,000 clones; roughly 90% of them were found once. Around 12% of the sample rests with the top ten. The material sequenced was peripheral blood. These receptor sequences come from an older woman with COVID-19, enrolled during active disease.

The rearrangement links TRBV6-1 to TRBJ2-7, with D perhaps matching TRBD2 (5 bases). Germline V gene lookup returns CDR1 MNHNS and CDR2 SASEGT. The CDR3 loop spans 13 amino acids. V lost 1 base to trimming and J lost 6 bases, with 10 bases between them. The CDR3 reads CASSEERGFEQYF. DNA of the CDR3: TGTGCCAGCAGTGAAGAGAGAGGGTTCGAGCAGTACTTC.

V and J are TRBV4-2 and TRBJ2-7; TRBD2 might be the D (5 bases). The CDR3 is made up of 15 amino acids. The germline V gene has CDR1 LGHNA and CDR2 YNFKEQ. V lost 4 bases, J lost 1 base, and 14 bases lay in between. The DNA of the CDR3 is TGTGCCAGCAGCCCCGTCCCGGGATCATCCTACGAGCAGTACTTC. The encoded protein is CASSPVPGSSYEQYF.

The V call is TRBV6-1, the J call TRBJ1-5, with a weak D call TRBD1 (6 bases). Per germline, CDR1 MNHNS and CDR2 SASEGT. V was trimmed by 3 bases and J by 3 bases, leaving 12 bases between them. The CDR3 length is 15 residues. The CDR3 nucleotides are TGTGCCAGCAGTGAGGGGGACACTGACAATCAGCCCCAGCATTTT. This translates into CASSEGDTDNQPQHF.

The rearrangement links TRBV28 to TRBJ1-1, with a tentative D call TRBD1 (6 bases). The CDR3 sequence is 15 residues long. The V and J ends lost 6 bases and 4 bases respectively, with 18 bases between them. In germline, CDR1 is MDHEN, CDR2 SYDVKM. CDR3 bases: TGTGCCAGCAGACTACTCGGACAGTTTCGCACTGAAGCTTTCTTT. This gives the protein CASRLLGQFRTEAFF.

V and J are TRBV5-1 and TRBJ2-1; D is perhaps TRBD2 (5 bases). Germline values: CDR1 SGHRS, CDR2 YFSETQ. Trimming pared 0 bases from V and 8 bases from J, leaving 6 bases between. CDR3 size: 12 residues. The CDR3 bases are TGCGCCAGCAGCTTGGTCGGGGATGAGCAGTTCTTC. As protein: CASSLVGDEQFF.

The chain is built from TRBV27 and TRBJ2-3, with 11 bases matching TRBD2. Germline V gene lookup returns CDR1 MNHEY and CDR2 SMNVEV (reference sequence). Trimming removed 6 bases from V and 1 base from J; junction bases left unmatched: 3. This CDR3 has 15 amino acids. This chain's CDR3 is CASRLLAGGTDTQYF. CDR3 DNA sequence: TGTGCCAGCAGATTACTAGCGGGAGGCACAGATACGCAGTATTTT.

V usage is TRBV14 and J usage is TRBJ2-7; 8 nucleotides match TRBD1. This CDR3 is built from 16 residues. CDR1 is SGHDN, CDR2 FVKESK, per germline. The junction had 9 bases not matched to a gene; V was cut back by 2 bases and J by 3 bases. The CDR3 DNA follows: TGTGCCAGCAGCCAACGGAGACAGGGGCGGGTCTACGAGCAGTACTTC. Its protein is CASSQRRQGRVYEQYF.

This clone was picked up one time. The CDR3: CASSIRTGGVAEAFF. In nucleotides, the CDR3 is TGTGCCAGTAGTATTCGGACAGGGGGCGTCGCTGAAGCTTTCTTT. The V call is TRBV19, the J call TRBJ1-1; TRBD1 matches at 11 bases. With 3 bases clipped from V and 6 bases from J, the junction kept 6 bases outside the gene matches. This CDR3 region has 15 residues. Looked up from germline, CDR1 is LNHDA and CDR2 is SQIVND (reference sequence).

This chain joins TRBV4-1 and TRBJ2-1; 8 bases are a match to TRBD1. The length of the CDR3 is 15 residues. Germline lookup yields CDR1 MGHRA and CDR2 YSYEKL. With 1 base clipped from V and 9 bases from J, the junction kept 8 bases outside the gene matches. In nucleotides, the CDR3 is TGCGCCAGCAGCCAAGGTGGGACAGGTTTGATTGAGCAGTTCTTC. Its protein is CASSQGGTGLIEQFF.

This chain connects TRBV18 to TRBJ1-5, with D perhaps TRBD1 (6 bases). The V and J ends lost 2 bases and 6 bases respectively, with 11 bases between them. There are 14 residues in the CDR3. The germline CDR1 and CDR2 sequences are KGHSH and LQKENI. For the CDR3, the DNA is TGTGCCAGCTCACCATTCACAGGGAGTCAGCCCCAGCATTTT. Its translation: CASSPFTGSQPQHF.

The chain has TRBV6-5 and TRBJ1-6, with 8 bases fitting TRBD1. V was clipped by 2 bases and J by 9 bases; unmatched bases: 6. The germline V gene has CDR1 MNHEY and CDR2 SVGAGI. The CDR3 has 15 amino acids. The CDR3 here is CASSYDRGVISPLHF. The CDR3 DNA is TGTGCCAGCAGTTACGACAGGGGCGTTATTTCACCCCTCCACTTT.

V usage is TRBV7-9 and J usage is TRBJ2-1; 8 bases are shared with TRBD2. The germline gives CDR1 SEHNR, CDR2 FQNEAQ (reference sequence). The CDR3 length is 16 residues. Trimming took 5 bases from V and 0 from J; bases not matched to a gene: 6. CDR3 in amino acids: CASSPLSGDSYNEQFF. The CDR3 DNA is TGTGCCAGCAGCCCACTTAGCGGGGACTCCTACAATGAGCAGTTCTTC.

The CDR3 protein is CASSSRDTFYNSPLHF. For the CDR3, the DNA is TGTGCCAGCAGTTCCCGGGACACCTTTTATAATTCACCCCTCCACTTT. The rearrangement joins TRBV6-5 to TRBJ1-6; D is possibly TRBD1 (6 bases). CDR3 length: 16 residues. V dropped 4 bases and J dropped 4 bases, with 14 bases sitting between them. The germline V gene encodes CDR1 MNHEY and CDR2 SVGAGI.

The chain combines TRBV6-1 with TRBJ2-4; 7 bases are a match to TRBD2. Germline V gene lookup returns CDR1 MNHNS and CDR2 SASEGT. V lost 6 bases and J lost 3; bases outside the gene matches: 5. The CDR3 has 14 amino acids. CDR3 protein: CASRSPGGKNIQYF. The CDR3 DNA reads TGTGCCAGCAGGTCCCCGGGAGGCAAAAACATTCAGTACTTC.

The chain links TRBV18 to TRBJ2-1, with 9 bases identical to TRBD2. Germline V CDR1 and CDR2: KGHSH, LQKENI. V was pared by 1 base and J by 5 bases, with 6 bases of the junction left unmatched. The CDR3 spans 16 residues. Written as DNA, the CDR3 is TGTGCCAGCTCACCACTCAGAGGCGGGGGGGACAATGAGCAGTTCTTC. It is translated as CASSPLRGGGDNEQFF.

The V call is TRBV30, the J call TRBJ2-3, with TRBD2 matching 9 bases. With 0 bases clipped from V and 2 bases from J, the junction kept 3 bases outside the gene matches. This CDR3 is 15 amino acids long. CDR1 GTSNPN and CDR2 SVGIG come from the germline V gene (reference sequence). The CDR3: CAWSVSGGFTDTQYF. The CDR3, as DNA: TGTGCCTGGAGTGTCAGCGGGGGGTTCACAGATACGCAGTATTTT.

This clone was detected only a few times. The gene calls are TRBV7-2 and TRBJ2-5, with D maybe TRBD1 (6 bases). This CDR3 comprises 15 residues. Per germline, CDR1 SGHTA and CDR2 FQGNSA. Trimming removed 5 bases from V and 2 bases from J, with 15 bases in between. For the CDR3, the DNA is TGTGCCAGCAGCGTATTGGGGACACTACAAGAGACCCAGTACTTC. Translation: CASSVLGTLQETQYF.

This clone was recorded a few times. Distinct nucleotide sequences in the sample also encode this CDR3. The rearrangement uses TRBV18 and TRBJ1-1; 7 bases map to TRBD1. Germline lookup yields CDR1 KGHSH and CDR2 LQKENI. This CDR3 comprises 14 residues. The trim removed 2 bases at V and 3 bases at J, leaving 3 bases unmatched. The CDR3 region has the DNA TGTGCCAGCTCACCAAACAGGGGAGACACTGAAGCTTTCTTT. Its translation is CASSPNRGDTEAFF.

The CDR3 sequence: CASSLVPDNEQFF. CDR3 bases: TGCGCCAGCAGCTTGGTTCCCGACAATGAGCAGTTCTTC. This chain connects TRBV5-1 to TRBJ2-1; unclear D gene. Trimming stripped 0 bases from V and 5 bases from J, with 6 bases between. Per the germline V gene, CDR1 is SGHRS and CDR2 is YFSETQ. The CDR3 runs to 13 residues.

This chain links TRBV7-9 with TRBJ1-1; D might be TRBD1 (6 bases). CDR3 length: 17 amino acids. V lost 2 bases and J 5 bases, leaving 21 bases between the germline ends. Germline V gene lookup returns CDR1 SEHNR and CDR2 FQNEAQ (reference sequence). The CDR3 region has the DNA TGTGCCAGCAGCTTAAAGGCCCTCGGGGGGGCTGTGACTGAAGCTTTCTTT. This codes for CASSLKALGGAVTEAFF.

V and J are TRBV5-1 and TRBJ2-7; tentatively, D is TRBD1 (5 bases). The CDR3 extends over 15 amino acids. V lost 4 bases and J 0 bases, leaving 14 bases between the germline ends. Germline assignment: CDR1 SGHRS and CDR2 YFSETQ. As DNA, the CDR3 is TGCGCCAGCAGCAGCGACAGATCCGGCTCCTACGAGCAGTACTTC. It encodes CASSSDRSGSYEQYF.

The chain employs TRBV27 and TRBJ1-2; the D gene is possibly TRBD1 (5 bases). Germline V gene data show CDR1 as MNHEY and CDR2 as SMNVEV (reference sequence). The V end was cut by 5 bases, the J end by 1 base, with 11 bases between. CDR3 length equals 14 residues. CDR3 in amino acids: CASSPDRLNYGYTF. The CDR3 DNA reads as TGTGCCAGCAGTCCTGACAGACTTAACTATGGCTACACCTTC.

The V call is TRBV7-2, the J call TRBJ1-2; D is unresolved. V was trimmed by 1 base and J by 6 bases, leaving 15 bases between them. The CDR3 runs to 15 residues. Germline CDR1 SGHTA, CDR2 FQGNSA. DNA of the CDR3: TGTGCCAGCAGCTTAGTACTTCTTCCCCTCAATGGCTACACCTTC. This encodes CASSLVLLPLNGYTF. Full variable domain (remainder filled in from reference TRBV7-2 and TRBJ1-2): GAGVSQSPSNKVTEKGKDVELRCDPISGHTALYWYRQSLGQGLEFLIYFQGNSAPDKSGLPSDRFSAERTGGSVSTLTIQRTQQEDSAVYLCASSLVLLPLNGYTFGSGTRLTVV.

The gene calls are TRBV18 and TRBJ2-4, with 10 bases lining up with TRBD1. The CDR3 consists of 18 residues. Trimming took 3 bases from V and 2 from J; bases not matched to a gene: 10. Looked up from germline, CDR1 is KGHSH and CDR2 is LQKENI. CDR3 protein: CASSPGLGTGESKNIQYF. CDR3 in DNA: TGTGCCAGCTCACCGGGCCTTGGGACAGGGGAATCCAAAAACATTCAGTACTTC.

The chain has TRBV6-5 and TRBJ2-7; 7 positions agree with TRBD2. Germline V gene lookup returns CDR1 MNHEY and CDR2 SVGAGI. The CDR3 covers 10 residues. Unmatched junction bases numbered 0, after V lost 8 bases and J lost 5 bases. The CDR3, as DNA: TGTGCCAGCCGGGGGGACGAGCAGTACTTC. It translates to CASRGDEQYF.

This clone was seen a handful of times. The chain carries TRBV2 and TRBJ1-1, with D possibly being TRBD1 (5 bases). V was pared by 7 bases and J by 4 bases, with 19 bases between. Germline assignment: CDR1 SNHLY and CDR2 FYNNEI. The CDR3 spans 15 residues. The CDR3 protein is CASNTLGRGGTEAFF. The DNA of the CDR3 is TGTGCCAGCAACACCCTGGGGAGGGGAGGCACTGAAGCTTTCTTT.

This chain joins TRBV18 and TRBJ1-1; perhaps TRBD1 as D (6 bases). The germline V gene has CDR1 KGHSH and CDR2 LQKENI. The CDR3 sequence is 13 residues long. With 5 bases removed from V and 6 bases from J, the gap between germline ends came to 13 bases. The CDR3 loop is CASSSDRMAEAFF. The CDR3 coding sequence is TGTGCCAGCTCATCCGACAGGATGGCTGAAGCTTTCTTT. The full variable domain, its missing parts supplied by reference TRBV18 and TRBJ1-1, is NAGVMQNPRHLVRRRGQEARLRCSPMKGHSHVYWYRQLPEEGLKFMVYLQKENIIDESGMPKERFSAEFPKEGPSILRIQQVVRGDSAAYFCASSSDRMAEAFFGQGTRLTVV.

The V and J genes are TRBV19 and TRBJ1-1; TRBD1 matches 10 bases. With V trimmed by 3 bases and J by 1 base, 2 bases remained unmatched. The CDR3 loop spans 15 amino acids. CDR1 is LNHDA, CDR2 SQIVND, per germline (reference sequence). Here the CDR3 reads CASSIWTGGNTEAFF. The CDR3 DNA reads as TGTGCCAGTAGTATTTGGACAGGGGGGAACACTGAAGCTTTCTTT.